The 14 T cell receptor beta chains given below trace back to one sample, sequenced in a study of T-cell reconstitution after alpha-beta-depleted transplantation in children. The library targeted TCRbeta and was prepared with unique molecular identifiers. MiXCR, applied by TCRdb to the PCR reads, yields one record per CDR3 protein. The repertoire consists of about 610,000 distinct CDR3 sequences, with roughly a tenth occurring once and the leading ten covering approximately 4.1%. Material: PBMCs from the stem cell graft donor, obtained from the stem cell graft. The receptors were gathered from a human donor who donated a stem cell graft to a child with acute myeloid leukemia.

Ten or more counts support this clonotype. V usage is TRBV20-1 and J usage is TRBJ2-1; D is undetermined. Trimming shortened V by 2 bases and J by 9 bases, and 11 bases separated the two germline ends. The germline V gene encodes CDR1 DFQATT and CDR2 SNEGSKA (reference sequence). The CDR3 contains 12 residues. CDR3 in amino acids: CSARSPKGEQFF. CDR3 DNA sequence: TGCAGTGCTAGATCCCCAAAGGGTGAGCAGTTCTTC.

This clonotype was counted only a few times. The gene calls are TRBV20-1 and TRBJ2-3, with TRBD2 matching 9 bases. The CDR3 contains 16 residues. Trimming at V came to 6 bases and at J to 2 bases, leaving 12 bases not matched to a gene. Germline assignment: CDR1 DFQATT and CDR2 SNEGSKA (reference sequence). The CDR3 DNA reads as TGCAGTGCAAACCGTAATAGCGGGAGCACCACAGATACGCAGTATTTT. Encoded protein: CSANRNSGSTTDTQYF.

This clonotype has ten or more counts. The chain's CDR3 is CASSLQLPTNTGELFF. CDR3 nucleotide sequence: TGTGCCAGCAGCTTACAACTGCCGACGAACACCGGGGAGCTGTTTTTT. The chain links TRBV7-3 to TRBJ2-2; D gene uncertain. Germline CDR1 is SGHTA and CDR2 is FQGTGA. The CDR3 contains 16 residues. V was pared by 2 bases and J by 0 bases, with 10 bases between.

This clonotype was observed a handful of times. The V gene is TRBV7-6, the J gene TRBJ2-2; TRBD2 is a possible D gene (5 bases). Germline V gene sequence: CDR1 SGHVS, CDR2 FNYEAQ. Trimming took off 5 bases at V and 3 bases at J, with 13 bases between the two ends. This CDR3 has 15 residues. CDR3 protein: CASSTGGSHTGELFF. The CDR3 region has the DNA TGTGCCAGCAGCACGGGCGGGTCACACACCGGGGAGCTGTTTTTT.

Many counts were recorded for this clonotype. The chain is built from TRBV5-1 and TRBJ1-1, with D perhaps TRBD1 (5 bases). V was cut by 4 bases and J by 5 bases, with 12 bases left in between. The CDR3 is 13 amino acids. Germline V gene lookup returns CDR1 SGHRS and CDR2 YFSETQ. CDR3 region: CASSEPGGTEAFF. CDR3 sequence (DNA): TGCGCCAGCAGCGAACCGGGGGGGACTGAAGCTTTCTTT.

V is TRBV4-2 and J is TRBJ2-7; no definite D call. This CDR3 is built from 17 residues. The germline V and J ends were trimmed by 1 base and 0 bases, with 16 bases remaining between them. Germline loops: CDR1 LGHNA, CDR2 YNFKEQ. CDR3 DNA: TGTGCCAGCAGCCAAGGATCCCTCACGGGTAGCTCCTACGAGCAGTACTTC. Protein product: CASSQGSLTGSSYEQYF.

This clonotype was recorded a few times. The chain employs TRBV4-3 and TRBJ2-6; TRBD2 aligns across 11 bases. In germline, CDR1 is LGHNA, CDR2 YSLEER. This CDR3 comprises 18 residues. Trimming took 3 bases from V and 0 from J; bases not matched to a gene: 4. The CDR3 DNA sequence: TGCGCCAGCAGCCAGACTAGCGGGACGAGCTCTGGGGCCAACGTCCTGACTTTC. It encodes CASSQTSGTSSGANVLTF.

The sample holds many counts of this clonotype. This chain connects TRBV5-1 to TRBJ2-7, with 8 bases matching TRBD2. Germline CDR1 and CDR2: SGHRS and YFSETQ. V shed 5 bases and J 2 bases; nucleotides not matched to a gene: 6. The CDR3 has 14 amino acids. The CDR3 coding sequence is TGCGCCAGCAGGGAGACTAGCGCAGCCTACGAGCAGTACTTC. Residues: CASRETSAAYEQYF.

This clonotype was recorded many times. The chain couples TRBV5-1 to TRBJ2-2; TRBD1 might be the D (6 bases). The CDR3 is 15 amino acids. Germline V lookup: CDR1 SGHRS, CDR2 YFSETQ. V was clipped by 3 bases and J by 4 bases, with 13 bases between them. CDR3 amino acids: CASSWGQGITGELFF. As DNA, the CDR3 is TGCGCCAGCAGCTGGGGCCAGGGGATCACCGGGGAGCTGTTTTTT.

In its sample, this clonotype was seen a few times. The rearrangement links TRBV5-1 to TRBJ2-3; D is possibly TRBD1 or TRBD2 (6 bases each). This CDR3 contains 13 residues. V was cut by 3 bases and J by 8 bases, with 13 bases left in between. Germline loops: CDR1 SGHRS, CDR2 YFSETQ. The CDR3 DNA is TGCGCCAGCAGCTCCGGAGGGACATTTACGCAGTATTTT. It is translated as CASSSGGTFTQYF.

This clonotype was seen at least ten times. The V call is TRBV7-9, the J call TRBJ2-6; D not resolved. CDR1 is SEHNR and CDR2 is FQNEAQ in the germline V gene (reference sequence). V lost 3 bases, J lost 4 bases, and 10 bases lay in between. This CDR3 has 15 amino acids. Here the CDR3 reads CASSFIPQGANVLTF. CDR3 nucleotide sequence: TGTGCCAGCAGCTTCATACCCCAAGGGGCCAACGTCCTGACTTTC.

This sequence joins TRBV10-3 and TRBJ1-1; a possible D gene is TRBD1 (5 bases). V was clipped by 2 bases and J by 1 base, with 8 bases between them. This CDR3 comprises 14 residues. In germline, CDR1 is ENHRY, CDR2 SYGVKD. CDR3: CAISEGRANTEAFF. In DNA form, the CDR3 reads TGTGCCATCAGTGAGGGCAGGGCGAACACTGAAGCTTTCTTT.

This clonotype was counted between two and nine times. V and J are TRBV3-1 and TRBJ2-2; 14 positions match TRBD2. J gave up 5 bases and V 4 bases, and 6 bases lay outside the gene matches. The CDR3 is 17 amino acids. The germline V gene has CDR1 LGHDT and CDR2 YNNKEL (reference sequence). CDR3 coding DNA: TGTGCCAGCAGCCCGGGACTAGCGGGAGTTCGTACCGGGGAGCTGTTTTTT. Its translation is CASSPGLAGVRTGELFF.

V is TRBV20-1 and J is TRBJ2-1, with unresolved D. Between the trimmed V and J ends, which lost 6 bases and 7 bases, there was a span of 16 bases. The CDR3 has 13 amino acids. Per germline, CDR1 DFQATT and CDR2 SNEGSKA (reference sequence). The CDR3 DNA follows: TGCAGTGCCCCCCTCTCTGGACGAAATGAGCAGTTCTTC. Its protein is CSAPLSGRNEQFF.